This TCR beta chain came from a study of Graves' ophthalmopathy and Graves' hyperthyroidism. Turning to the study itself: The authors collected peripheral blood at initial diagnosis, before any treatment.

A follow-up of 18 months without ophthalmopathy meant that hyperthyroidism was stable. Between the trimmed V and J ends, which lost 7 bases and 5 bases, there was a span of 17 bases. The CDR3 is made up of 13 amino acids. CDR1 and CDR2 from the germline V gene are DFQATT and SNEGSKA (reference sequence). The table lists this clonotype with many counts. The target antigen is unknown. Amplification of the TCR beta CDR3 regions used RNA transcripts (as template). RT-PCR with HTBI primers came first, then second-round multiplex PCR. MiXCR, applied by TCRdb to the multiplex PCR reads, yields one record per CDR3 protein. The data contain 350,000 to 400,000 distinct CDR3 sequences, 15% of them seen just once; the ten biggest clones take up approximately 7%. Whole-study results and caveats: Its predictions of ophthalmopathy progression gave the model almost 71% sensitivity and 72% to 85% specificity.

The TCR was taken from a woman younger than 35 with stable Graves' hyperthyroidism. The V gene is TRBV20-1, the J gene TRBJ1-2; D gene ambiguous. The sequencing sample was made of peripheral blood. This CDR3 is CSVNPGVLYGYTF. The CDR3 region has the DNA TGCAGTGTTAATCCCGGGGTACTATATGGCTACACCTTC.